The source of this T cell receptor (beta chain) is a study of shared clonotypes between healthy human individuals. With 9 bases clipped from V and 5 bases from J, the junction kept 6 bases outside the gene matches. Germline V lookup: CDR1 SNHLY, CDR2 FYNNEI. The CDR3 covers 13 residues. TCRdb's copy holds only in-frame clones and misses some; the assay was immunoSEQ multiplex PCR. This table holds about 1 million clones, about 75% found once. The specimen sequenced was memory CD4+ T cells sorted from blood. Subset reported: CD45RA-negative fraction. This chain joins TRBV2 and TRBJ2-3; 9 nucleotides align to TRBD1. The clonotype comes from a man aged 18 to 35 in good health. The CDR3 sequence: CARETGGRDTQYF. The CDR3 coding sequence is TGTGCCAGAGAGACAGGGGGACGAGATACGCAGTATTTT.